The rows below give T cell receptor beta chains drawn from one sample of a study of blood T cell repertoires in COVID-19. Repertoires were generated with immunoSEQ multiplex PCR, while TCRdb's copy carries only in-frame clones and drops some. The data hold some 260,000 clones, with approximately 90% observed a single time. The sequenced sample consisted of peripheral blood. The receptors stem from a woman aged 30 to 39 with COVID-19, enrolled during active disease. Each CDR3 is given with its conserved first and last residue. A D gene is named only where the DNA matches it firmly. Rows give clone size only sometimes, using once, few, many, or a class for an expanded clone.

v_call,j_call,clone_size,d_call,cdr3_nt,cdr3_aa
TRBV30,TRBJ1-1,once,TRBD1,TGTGCCTGGAGTCCTTTGGGGACAGGGGGCGAGGCTTTCTTT,CAWSPLGTGGEAFF
TRBV6-5,TRBJ1-5,.,TRBD1,TGTGCCAGCAGCGCCAGGGGGTCAGATCAGCCCCAGCATTTT,CASSARGSDQPQHF
TRBV10-3,TRBJ2-1,.,.,TGTGCCATCCATGGGGGACTCTCAGCCTACAATGAGCAGTTCTTC,CAIHGGLSAYNEQFF
TRBV30,TRBJ1-1,few,.,TGTGCCTGGATTGTGAGGAGGATGAACACTGAAGCTTTCTTT,CAWIVRRMNTEAFF
TRBV29-1,TRBJ1-1,once,.,TGCAGCCTCCGAGGGGGAAACACTGAAGCTTTCTTT,CSLRGGNTEAFF
TRBV3-1/TRBV3-2,TRBJ2-5,.,TRBD2,TGTGCCAGCAGCCAGCGGGGGGTGGAAGAGACCCAGTACTTC,CASSQRGVEETQYF
TRBV10-3,TRBJ2-3,.,TRBD2,TGTGCCATCAGTCCACGGAGAACTGGACTAGCGGGGTCCACAGATACGCAGTATTTT,CAISPRRTGLAGSTDTQYF
TRBV7-2,TRBJ2-2,.,TRBD2,TGTGCCAGCAGCTCCCAAGCGGGGGGGCGCACCGGGGAGCTGTTTTTT,CASSSQAGGRTGELFF
TRBV7-2,TRBJ2-7,once,.,TGTGCCAGCAGCTTAGGCAGGGTCTCCTACGAGCAGTACTTC,CASSLGRVSYEQYF
TRBV2,TRBJ2-2,.,TRBD1,TGTGCCAGCAGGAGCAGGGGGCTCGCGTCCGGGGAGCTGTTTTTT,CASRSRGLASGELFF
TRBV19,TRBJ2-1,.,TRBD2,TGTGCCAGTAGTAAACCTCAGACTAGCGGGAGGTCCTACAATGAGCAGTTCTTC,CASSKPQTSGRSYNEQFF
TRBV3-1/TRBV3-2,TRBJ2-2,once,.,TGTGCCAGCAGCCAAGCCCGAAGGAGGCCCGGGGAGCTGTTTTTT,CASSQARRRPGELFF
TRBV6-5,TRBJ1-1,.,TRBD1,TGTGCCAGCACACCTCCAGGGGGCGCAGGGTCTGAAGCTTTCTTT,CASTPPGGAGSEAFF
TRBV6-5,TRBJ2-3,.,TRBD2,TGTGCCAGCAGTTACTGGACTAGCGGGAGGGAAGATACGCAGTATTTT,CASSYWTSGREDTQYF
TRBV4-1,TRBJ2-3,.,.,TGCGCCAGCAGCCAAGATTGGACAAGGAGCACAGATACGCAGTATTTT,CASSQDWTRSTDTQYF
TRBV21-1,TRBJ1-2,.,.,TGTGCCAGCAGCGACCGGGGACAGGGTTACACCTTC,CASSDRGQGYTF
TRBV10-3,TRBJ2-5,.,TRBD1,TGTGCCAGCAGTGGAGGACAGGGGCGAGAGACCCAGTACTTC,CASSGGQGRETQYF
TRBV3-1/TRBV3-2,TRBJ2-1,.,TRBD2,TGTGCCAGCAGCCAAGCTAGCGGGATTTCAAATGAGCAGTTCTTC,CASSQASGISNEQFF
TRBV12-5,TRBJ1-1,.,TRBD1,TGTGCTAGTGGTGTGAACTCGGGACAGGGTCTCACTGAAGCTTTCTTT,CASGVNSGQGLTEAFF
TRBV10-3,TRBJ1-1,.,.,TGTGCCATCAGCGATGGGACAAACACTGAAGCTTTCTTT,CAISDGTNTEAFF
TRBV7-6,TRBJ2-7,few,.,TGTGCCAGCAGCTTAGATCAGGGGCACTCCTACGAGCAGTACTTC,CASSLDQGHSYEQYF
TRBV6-6,TRBJ1-2,.,TRBD1,TGTGCCAGCAGTCCCCGTTCAGGGGGGTATGGCTACACCTTC,CASSPRSGGYGYTF
TRBV20-1,TRBJ1-5,once,.,TGCAGTGCTGGTGGTCCGGCGGATCAGCCCCAGCATTTT,CSAGGPADQPQHF